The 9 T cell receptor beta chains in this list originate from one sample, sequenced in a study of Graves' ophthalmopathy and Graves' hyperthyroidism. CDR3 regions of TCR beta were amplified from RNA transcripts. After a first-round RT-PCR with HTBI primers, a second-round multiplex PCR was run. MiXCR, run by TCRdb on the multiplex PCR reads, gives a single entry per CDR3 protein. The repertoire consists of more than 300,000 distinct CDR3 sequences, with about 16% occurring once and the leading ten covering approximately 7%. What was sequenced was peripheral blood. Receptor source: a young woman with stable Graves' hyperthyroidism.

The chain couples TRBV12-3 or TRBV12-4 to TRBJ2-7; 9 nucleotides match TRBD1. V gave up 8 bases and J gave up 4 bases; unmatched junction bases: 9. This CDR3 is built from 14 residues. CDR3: CASLSGQGPYEQYF. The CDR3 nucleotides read TGTGCCAGCCTAAGCGGACAGGGGCCTTACGAGCAGTACTTC.

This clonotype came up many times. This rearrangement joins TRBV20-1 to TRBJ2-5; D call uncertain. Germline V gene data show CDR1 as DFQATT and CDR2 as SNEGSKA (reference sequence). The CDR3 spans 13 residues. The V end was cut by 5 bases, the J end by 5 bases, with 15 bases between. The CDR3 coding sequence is TGCAGTGCTCCTCCTATAGGGATGGAGACCCAGTACTTC. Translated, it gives CSAPPIGMETQYF.

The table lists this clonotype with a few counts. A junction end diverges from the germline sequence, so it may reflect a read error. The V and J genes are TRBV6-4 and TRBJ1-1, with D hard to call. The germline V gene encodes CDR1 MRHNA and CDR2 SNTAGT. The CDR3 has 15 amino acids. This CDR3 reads CASSASGNGNAEAFF. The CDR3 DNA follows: TGTGCCAGCAGTGCCTCCGGGAATGGGAACGCTGAAGCTTTCTTT.

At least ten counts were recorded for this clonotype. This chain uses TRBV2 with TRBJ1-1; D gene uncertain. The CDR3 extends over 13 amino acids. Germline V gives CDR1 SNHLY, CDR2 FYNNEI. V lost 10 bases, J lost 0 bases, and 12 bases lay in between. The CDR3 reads CATAPGMNTEAFF. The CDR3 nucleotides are TGTGCCACCGCCCCGGGGATGAACACTGAAGCTTTCTTT.

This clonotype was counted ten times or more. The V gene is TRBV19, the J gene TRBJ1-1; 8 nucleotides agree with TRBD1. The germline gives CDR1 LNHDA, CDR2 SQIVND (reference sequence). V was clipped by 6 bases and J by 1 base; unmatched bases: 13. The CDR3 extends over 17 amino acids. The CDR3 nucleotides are TGTGCCAGTAGCTCTATGGACAGGGTTGAGGCGAACACTGAAGCTTTCTTT. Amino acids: CASSSMDRVEANTEAFF.

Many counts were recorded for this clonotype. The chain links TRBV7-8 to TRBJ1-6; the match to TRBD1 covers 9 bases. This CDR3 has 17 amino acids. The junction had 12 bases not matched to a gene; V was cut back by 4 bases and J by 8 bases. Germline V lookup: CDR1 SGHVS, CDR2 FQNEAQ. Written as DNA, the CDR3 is TGTGCCAGCAGCTCCCTAAGAGGCGGGACAGGGCATTCACCCCTCCACTTT. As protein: CASSSLRGGTGHSPLHF.

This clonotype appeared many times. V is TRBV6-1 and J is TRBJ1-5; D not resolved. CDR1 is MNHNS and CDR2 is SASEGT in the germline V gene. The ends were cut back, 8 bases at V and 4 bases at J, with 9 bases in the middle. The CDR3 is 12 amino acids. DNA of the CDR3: TGTGCCAGCTCAACTTTTAATCAGCCCCAGCATTTT. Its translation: CASSTFNQPQHF.

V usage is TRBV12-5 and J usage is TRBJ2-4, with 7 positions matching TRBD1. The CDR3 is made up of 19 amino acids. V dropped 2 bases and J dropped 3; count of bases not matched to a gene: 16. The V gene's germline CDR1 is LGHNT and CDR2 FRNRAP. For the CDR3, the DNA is TGTGCTAGTGGTTTGATTTCGGGACAGCCCGTCGGAGGCAAAAACATTCAGTACTTC. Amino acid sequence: CASGLISGQPVGGKNIQYF.

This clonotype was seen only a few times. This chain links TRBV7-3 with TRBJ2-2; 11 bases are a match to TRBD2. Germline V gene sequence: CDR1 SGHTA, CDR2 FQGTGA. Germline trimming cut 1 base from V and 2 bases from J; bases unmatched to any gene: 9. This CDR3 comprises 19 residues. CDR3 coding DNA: TGTGCCAGCAGCTTAATAAGACTAGCGGGGAGACCCAACACCGGGGAGCTGTTTTTT. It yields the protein CASSLIRLAGRPNTGELFF. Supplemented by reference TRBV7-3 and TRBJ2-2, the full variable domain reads GAGVSQTPSNKVTEKGKYVELRCDPISGHTALYWYRQSLGQGPEFLIYFQGTGAADDSGLPNDRFFAVRPEGSVSTLKIQRTERGDSAVYLCASSLIRLAGRPNTGELFFGEGSRLTVL.